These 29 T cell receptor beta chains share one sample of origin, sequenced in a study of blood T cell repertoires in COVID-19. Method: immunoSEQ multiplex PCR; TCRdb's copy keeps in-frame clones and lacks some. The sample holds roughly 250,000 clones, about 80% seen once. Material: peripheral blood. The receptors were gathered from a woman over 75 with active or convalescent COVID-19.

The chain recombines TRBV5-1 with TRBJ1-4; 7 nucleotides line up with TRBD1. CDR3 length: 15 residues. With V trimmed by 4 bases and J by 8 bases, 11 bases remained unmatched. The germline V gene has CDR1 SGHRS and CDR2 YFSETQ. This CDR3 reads CASSETGIGGEKLFF. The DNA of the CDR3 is TGCGCCAGCAGCGAAACAGGGATAGGGGGCGAAAAACTGTTTTTT.

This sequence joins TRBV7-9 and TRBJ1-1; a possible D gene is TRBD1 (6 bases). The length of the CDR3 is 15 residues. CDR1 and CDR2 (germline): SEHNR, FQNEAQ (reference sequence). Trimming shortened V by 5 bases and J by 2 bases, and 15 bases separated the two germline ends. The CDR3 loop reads CASSAYRDINTEAFF. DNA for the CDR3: TGTGCCAGCAGCGCCTACAGGGATATAAACACTGAAGCTTTCTTT.

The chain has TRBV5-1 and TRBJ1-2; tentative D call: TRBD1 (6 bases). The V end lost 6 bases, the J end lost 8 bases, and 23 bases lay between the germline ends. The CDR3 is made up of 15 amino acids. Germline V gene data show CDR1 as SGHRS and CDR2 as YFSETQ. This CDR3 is CASNPDGQSLAGYTF. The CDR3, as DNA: TGCGCCAGCAACCCGGATGGACAGTCCCTCGCGGGCTACACCTTC.

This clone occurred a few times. Here the CDR3 DNA reads TGTGCCAGCAGTCGCGAACCGGGAAACACCATATATTTT. It translates to CASSREPGNTIYF. V and J are TRBV27 and TRBJ1-3; D uncertain. This CDR3 spans 13 amino acids. V was trimmed by 5 bases and J by 4 bases, leaving 9 bases between them. Germline-derived CDR1 and CDR2 are MNHEY and SMNVEV (reference sequence).

The CDR3 nucleotides read TGTGCCAGCAGCTTAGAGTTGGGACAGGTTAATTCACCCCTCCACTTT. It specifies CASSLELGQVNSPLHF. The chain has TRBV7-8 and TRBJ1-6, with 8 bases that match TRBD1. Germline trimming cut 1 base from V and 6 bases from J; bases unmatched to any gene: 5. The CDR3 loop spans 16 amino acids. The germline V gene encodes CDR1 SGHVS and CDR2 FQNEAQ.

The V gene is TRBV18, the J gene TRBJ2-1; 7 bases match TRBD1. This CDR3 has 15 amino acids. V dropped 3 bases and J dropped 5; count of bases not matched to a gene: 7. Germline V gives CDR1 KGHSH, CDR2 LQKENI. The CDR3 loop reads CASSPFGTAHNEQFF. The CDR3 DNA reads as TGTGCCAGCTCACCTTTCGGGACAGCACACAATGAGCAGTTCTTC.

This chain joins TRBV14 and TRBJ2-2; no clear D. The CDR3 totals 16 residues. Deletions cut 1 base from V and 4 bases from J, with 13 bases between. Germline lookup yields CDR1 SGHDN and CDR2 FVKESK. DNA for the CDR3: TGTGCCAGCAGCCAAGCCCTCTCCAGCGTCACCGGGGAGCTGTTTTTT. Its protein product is CASSQALSSVTGELFF.

CDR3 in DNA: TGCGCCAGCGCTCCGGGGGGACTCTCCTACGAGCAGTACTTC. It specifies CASAPGGLSYEQYF. The chain joins TRBV5-1 to TRBJ2-7; 7 positions agree with TRBD2. CDR1 and CDR2 from the germline V gene are SGHRS and YFSETQ. With 7 bases clipped from V and 0 bases from J, the junction kept 7 bases outside the gene matches. The CDR3 runs 14 residues. Full variable domain (rest looked up from reference TRBV5-1 and TRBJ2-7): KAGVTQTPRYLIKTRGQQVTLSCSPISGHRSVSWYQQTPGQGLQFLFEYFSETQRNKGNFPGRFSGRQFSNSRSEMNVSTLELGDSALYLCASAPGGLSYEQYFGPGTRLTVT.

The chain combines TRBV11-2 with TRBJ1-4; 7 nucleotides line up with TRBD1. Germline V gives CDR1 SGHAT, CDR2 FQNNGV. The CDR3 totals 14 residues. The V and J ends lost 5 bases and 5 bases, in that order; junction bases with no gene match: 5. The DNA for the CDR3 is TGTGCCAGCAGCCGGGGACAGCGGAATGAAAAACTGTTTTTT. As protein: CASSRGQRNEKLFF.

The CDR3 here is CASSQDLGRPYEQYF. As DNA, the CDR3 is TGTGCCAGCAGCCAAGATTTGGGCAGACCCTACGAGCAGTACTTC. The J gene is TRBJ2-7, the V gene TRBV3-1 (or the pseudogene TRBV3-2); D unclear. The germline V and J ends were trimmed by 0 bases and 2 bases, with 11 bases remaining between them. The V gene's germline CDR1 is LGHDT and CDR2 YNNKEL (reference sequence). The CDR3 runs to 15 residues.

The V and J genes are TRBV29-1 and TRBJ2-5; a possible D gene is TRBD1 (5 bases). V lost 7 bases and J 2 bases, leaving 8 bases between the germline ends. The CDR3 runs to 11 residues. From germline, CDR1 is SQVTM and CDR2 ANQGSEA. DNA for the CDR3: TGCAGCGCACGACAGCAAGAGACCCAGTACTTC. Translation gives CSARQQETQYF.

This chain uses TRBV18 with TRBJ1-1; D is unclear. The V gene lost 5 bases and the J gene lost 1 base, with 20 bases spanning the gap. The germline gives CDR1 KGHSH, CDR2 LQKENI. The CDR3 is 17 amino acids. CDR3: CASSVTQISYKNTEAFF. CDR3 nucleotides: TGTGCCAGCTCAGTTACGCAGATCTCTTATAAGAACACTGAAGCTTTCTTT.

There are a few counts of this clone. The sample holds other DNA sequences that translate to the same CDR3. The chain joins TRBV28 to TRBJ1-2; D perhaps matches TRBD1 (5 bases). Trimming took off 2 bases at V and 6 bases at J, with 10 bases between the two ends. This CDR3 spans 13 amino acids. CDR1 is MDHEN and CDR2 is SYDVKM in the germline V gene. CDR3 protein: CASSLLGGNGYTF. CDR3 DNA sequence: TGTGCCAGCAGTTTACTTGGGGGGAATGGCTACACCTTC.

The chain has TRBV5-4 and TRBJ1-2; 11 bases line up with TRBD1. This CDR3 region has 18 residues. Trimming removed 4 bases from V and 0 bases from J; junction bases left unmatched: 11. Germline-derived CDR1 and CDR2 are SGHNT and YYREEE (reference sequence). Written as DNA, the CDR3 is TGTGCCAGCAGCCCTCCGGGACAGGGGGTTCTTGCTAACTATGGCTACACCTTC. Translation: CASSPPGQGVLANYGYTF.

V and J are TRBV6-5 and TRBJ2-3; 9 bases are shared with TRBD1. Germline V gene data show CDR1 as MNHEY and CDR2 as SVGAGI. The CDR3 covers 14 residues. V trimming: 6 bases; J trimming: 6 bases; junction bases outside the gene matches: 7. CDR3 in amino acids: CASSRDRVWDTQYF. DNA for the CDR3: TGTGCCAGCAGCCGGGACAGGGTATGGGATACGCAGTATTTT.

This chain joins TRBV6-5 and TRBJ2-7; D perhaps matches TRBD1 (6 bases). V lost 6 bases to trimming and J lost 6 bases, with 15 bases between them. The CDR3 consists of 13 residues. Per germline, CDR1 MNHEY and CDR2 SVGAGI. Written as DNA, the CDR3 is TGTGCCAGCAGAACCACAGGGAAGGGCGAGCAGTACTTC. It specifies CASRTTGKGEQYF.

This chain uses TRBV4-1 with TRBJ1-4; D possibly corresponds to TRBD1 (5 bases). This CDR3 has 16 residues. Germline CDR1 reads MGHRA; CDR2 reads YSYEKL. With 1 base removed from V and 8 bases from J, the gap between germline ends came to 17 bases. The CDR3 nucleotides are TGCGCCAGCAGCCAAGGGCCGAACAGGATAGAAGAAAAACTGTTTTTT. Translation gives CASSQGPNRIEEKLFF.

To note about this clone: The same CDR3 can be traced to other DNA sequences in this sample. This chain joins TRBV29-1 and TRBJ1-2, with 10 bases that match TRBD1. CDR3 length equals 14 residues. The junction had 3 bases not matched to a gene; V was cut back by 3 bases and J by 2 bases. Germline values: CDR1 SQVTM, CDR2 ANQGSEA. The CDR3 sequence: CSVEGGQGNYGYTF. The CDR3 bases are TGCAGCGTTGAGGGGGGACAGGGGAACTATGGCTACACCTTC.

CDR3 sequence reads: CATSDSTANYGYTF. As DNA, the CDR3 is TGTGCCACCAGTGATTCGACAGCTAACTATGGCTACACCTTC. The chain is built from TRBV24-1 and TRBJ1-2; a possible D gene is TRBD1 (5 bases). Germline values: CDR1 KGHDR, CDR2 SFDVKD. The length of the CDR3 is 14 residues. V was pared by 2 bases and J by 0 bases, with 6 bases between.

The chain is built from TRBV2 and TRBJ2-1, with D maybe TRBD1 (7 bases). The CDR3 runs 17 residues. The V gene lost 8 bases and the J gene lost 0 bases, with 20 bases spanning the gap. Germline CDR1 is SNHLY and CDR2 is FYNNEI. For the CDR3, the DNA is TGTGCCAGCGGGCGGATTTTTCAGGGGGGCTCCTACAATGAGCAGTTCTTC. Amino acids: CASGRIFQGGSYNEQFF. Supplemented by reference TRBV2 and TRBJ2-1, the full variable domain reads EPEVTQTPSHQVTQMGQEVILRCVPISNHLYFYWYRQILGQKVEFLVSFYNNEISEKSEIFDDQFSVERPDGSNFTLKIRSTKLEDSAMYFCASGRIFQGGSYNEQFFGPGTRLTVL.

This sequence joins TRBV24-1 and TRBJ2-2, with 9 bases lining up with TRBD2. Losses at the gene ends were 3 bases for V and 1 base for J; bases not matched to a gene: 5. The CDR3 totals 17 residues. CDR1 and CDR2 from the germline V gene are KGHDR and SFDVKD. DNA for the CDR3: TGTGCCACCAGTGATCCCTCGACTAGCGGGAACACCGGGGAGCTGTTTTTT. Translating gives CATSDPSTSGNTGELFF.

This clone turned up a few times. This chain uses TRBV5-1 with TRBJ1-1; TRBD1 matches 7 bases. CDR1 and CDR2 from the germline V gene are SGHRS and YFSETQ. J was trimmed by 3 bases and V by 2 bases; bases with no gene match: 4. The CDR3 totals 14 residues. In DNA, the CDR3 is TGCGCCAGCAGCTTTCAGGGGGTGGACACTGAAGCTTTCTTT. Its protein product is CASSFQGVDTEAFF. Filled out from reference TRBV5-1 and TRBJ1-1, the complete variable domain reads KAGVTQTPRYLIKTRGQQVTLSCSPISGHRSVSWYQQTPGQGLQFLFEYFSETQRNKGNFPGRFSGRQFSNSRSEMNVSTLELGDSALYLCASSFQGVDTEAFFGQGTRLTVV.

The CDR3 spells CASSDRSTNEKLFF. CDR3 sequence (DNA): TGCGCCAGCAGTGATAGATCAACTAATGAAAAACTGTTTTTT. The chain employs TRBV10-1 and TRBJ1-4; D is unresolved. The CDR3 has 14 residues. V was cut by 3 bases and J by 0 bases, with 5 bases left in between. CDR1 and CDR2 (germline): WNHNN, SYGVQD (reference sequence).

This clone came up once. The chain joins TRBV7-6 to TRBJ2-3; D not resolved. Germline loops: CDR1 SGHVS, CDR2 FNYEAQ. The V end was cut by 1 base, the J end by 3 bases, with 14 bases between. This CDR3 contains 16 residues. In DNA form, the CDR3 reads TGTGCCAGCAGCTTAGGGGCCTCCGGTACGACAGATACGCAGTATTTT. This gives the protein CASSLGASGTTDTQYF.

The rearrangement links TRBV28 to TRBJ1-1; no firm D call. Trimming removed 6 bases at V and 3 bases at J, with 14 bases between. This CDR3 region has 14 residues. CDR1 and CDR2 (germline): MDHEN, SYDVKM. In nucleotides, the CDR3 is TGTGCCAGCAGCGACCCCAGAGGTGACACTGAAGCTTTCTTT. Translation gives CASSDPRGDTEAFF. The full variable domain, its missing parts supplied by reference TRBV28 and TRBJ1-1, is DVKVTQSSRYLVKRTGEKVFLECVQDMDHENMFWYRQDPGLGLRLIYFSYDVKMKEKGDIPEGYSVSREKKERFSLILESASTNQTSMYLCASSDPRGDTEAFFGQGTRLTVV.

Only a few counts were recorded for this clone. For the CDR3, the DNA is TGTGCCAGTAGTACCCCCCGGGGGGGTCTCTACGAGCAGTACTTC. It specifies CASSTPRGGLYEQYF. The gene calls are TRBV19 and TRBJ2-7, with TRBD2 identical over 8 bases. Trimming removed 4 bases from V and 3 bases from J; junction bases left unmatched: 8. There are 15 residues in the CDR3. Germline-derived CDR1 and CDR2 are LNHDA and SQIVND (reference sequence).

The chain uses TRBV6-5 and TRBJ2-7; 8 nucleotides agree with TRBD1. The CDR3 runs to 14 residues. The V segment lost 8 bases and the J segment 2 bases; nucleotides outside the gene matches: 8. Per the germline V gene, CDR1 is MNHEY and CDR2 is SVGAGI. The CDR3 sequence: CASLAGDRPYEQYF. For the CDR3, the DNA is TGTGCCAGCCTGGCCGGGGACAGGCCCTACGAGCAGTACTTC.

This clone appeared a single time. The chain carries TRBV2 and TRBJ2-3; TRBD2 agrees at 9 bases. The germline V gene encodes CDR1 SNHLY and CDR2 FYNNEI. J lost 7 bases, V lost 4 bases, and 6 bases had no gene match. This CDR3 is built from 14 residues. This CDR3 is CASSASRGGNTQYF. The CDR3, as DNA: TGTGCCAGCAGTGCGTCGCGGGGGGGAAATACGCAGTATTTT.

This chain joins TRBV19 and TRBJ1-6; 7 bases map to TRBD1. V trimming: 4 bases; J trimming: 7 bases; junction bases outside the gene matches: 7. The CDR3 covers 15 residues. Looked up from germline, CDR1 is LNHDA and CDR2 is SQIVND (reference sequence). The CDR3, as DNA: TGTGCCAGTAGTAGGGGACAGACCAACAATTCACCCCTCCACTTT. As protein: CASSRGQTNNSPLHF.